Detailed here is one T cell receptor (beta chain). The antigen is not known. This specimen comes from a study of cytomegalovirus exposure and HLA in healthy donors. Study-wide findings and caveats: A likely sequencing artifact accounted for one observed cluster of highly shared sequence variants.

Germline CDR1 SGHVS, CDR2 FNYEAQ. The CDR3 is 15 amino acids. Between the trimmed V and J ends, which lost 1 base and 5 bases, there was a span of 14 bases. All the people who gave samples were healthy bone marrow donors. This PCR relied on a set of 60 Vbeta primers and 13 Jbeta primers. Using immunoSEQ multiplex PCR, the repertoire was profiled, and TCRdb retains in-frame clones only, with some absent. Of 200,000 to 250,000 clones listed, approximately 82% were seen once; the top ten hold approximately 3.8%. The receptor comes from a male donor in good health and CMV-seronegative. The V call is TRBV7-6, the J call TRBJ2-5, with a weak D call TRBD1 (7 bases). Sequencing was performed on PBMCs. CDR3 nucleotide sequence: TGTGCCAGCAGCTTAGACGGGGCAGGGGGGGAGACCCAGTACTTC. The encoded protein is CASSLDGAGGETQYF.